This T cell receptor (beta chain) was documented in a study of T cell repertoires in cytomegalovirus infection. Looking at the study overall: Carrying CMV and the relevant HLA type showed in public TCR beta signatures.

Study findings and constraints: Within the response measured ex vivo, HLA-C-restricted CMV-specific TCR beta clonotypes were dominant.

Concerning this clonotype itself: Its antigen remains unknown.

TCRdb processed the reads anew with MiXCR; each CDR3 protein has one entry. This sample yields roughly 920,000 distinct CDR3 sequences, of which roughly a third are seen a single time; around an eighth belongs to the top ten. The sequence came from a human donor in good health (CMV status not recorded). Some clones in this sample may be carry-over from other donors' samples. Sequenced here: cultured CD8+ T cells from PBMCs, sampled from culture after CMV antigen stimulation.

The CDR3 region has the DNA TGTGCTAGTGGTCCCTGGGAGAGTTCACCCCTCCACTTT. This gives the protein CASGPWESSPLHF. This chain links TRBV12-5 with TRBJ1-6; no reliable D call. The CDR3 spans 13 residues. V shed 5 bases and J shed 9 bases, with 11 bases lying between them. Per the germline V gene, CDR1 is LGHNT and CDR2 is FRNRAP.